This T cell receptor (beta chain) stems from a study of metastatic and nonmetastatic thyroid tumors. Study-level information: The comparison covered peripheral blood and tumor or nodule tissue in malignant and benign thyroid patients.

Every patient underwent thyroid surgery untreated. Authors' data handling: Building a distant-metastasis classifier for papillary thyroid cancer drew on CDR3 differences across clinicopathological groups. MiXCR was used by TCRdb to re-call the PCR reads. The authors' filters were not applied to this entry. Among tens of thousands of clones listed, about 20% were seen once. CDR3 length: 13 amino acids. Per the germline V gene, CDR1 is WNHNN and CDR2 is SYGVQD (reference sequence). The ends were cut back, 4 bases at V and 5 bases at J, with 8 bases in the middle. The specimen was blood. This sequence originates from a male donor with papillary thyroid cancer or a benign thyroid nodule (not recorded which). Some clones in this sample may be carry-over from other donors' samples. The rearrangement links TRBV10-1 to TRBJ2-2; D is unresolved. The CDR3 loop is CASSGLGTGELFF. CDR3 nucleotides: TGCGCCAGCAGTGGTCTGGGGACCGGGGAGCTGTTTTTT.